This T cell receptor (beta chain) was obtained from a study of neurological immune-mediated disorders. For the study at large: Multiple sclerosis patients numbering about 34 comprised some 30 relapsing-remitting and 3 secondary progressive patients.

2 million unsorted PBMCs were stored in RNAlater at -80 °C before RNA extraction. Synthesis of cDNA was performed by 5'RACE using 10-nucleotide random UMIs. Over 200 million TCR-beta sequences from 15-18 subjects came out of each sequencing run. Each CDR3 protein gets one entry after TCRdb re-called the 5' RACE reads with MiXCR. The sample carries about 40,000 distinct CDR3 sequences, 2.5% recorded once. Trimming took 3 bases from V and 6 from J; bases not matched to a gene: 4. The CDR3 runs 14 residues. Germline lookup yields CDR1 LGHNA and CDR2 YSLEER. This clonotype was seen many times. Specimen: PBMCs. This clonotype was obtained from a middle-aged man with multiple sclerosis. The gene calls are TRBV4-3 and TRBJ2-3; 9 bases fit TRBD1. The CDR3 spells CASSHGQGRDTQYF. The DNA of the CDR3 is TGCGCCAGCAGCCACGGACAGGGGAGGGATACGCAGTATTTT.